What follows describes a single T cell receptor (beta chain). CDR1 SGHNT and CDR2 YENEEA come from the germline V gene. V lost 3 bases and J lost 3; bases outside the gene matches: 3. The CDR3 extends over 16 amino acids. The data stem from a study of blood T cell repertoires in COVID-19. Study at large: Researchers got acute and convalescent COVID-19 samples from the United States, Italy and Spain. Nucleic acid was either cDNA or gDNA, and it came from T cells, B-cell-depleted T cells, or PBMCs.

Original handling: Reference gene primer amplification gave estimated nucleated cell counts. The table came from immunoSEQ multiplex PCR; TCRdb's copy has only in-frame clones and leaves some out. The D gene and trimming were derived from the DNA, and the V and J assignments and clone size from that table. The sample lists approximately 99,000 clones; about 91% were seen once. This clonotype originated in a middle-aged man with COVID-19, enrolled during active disease. Specimen: peripheral blood. V and J are TRBV11-3 and TRBJ1-5; 12 bases map to TRBD1. CDR3 bases: TGTGCCAGCAGCTTGGGACAGGGGGCAAACAATCAGCCCCAGCATTTT. Amino acids: CASSLGQGANNQPQHF.